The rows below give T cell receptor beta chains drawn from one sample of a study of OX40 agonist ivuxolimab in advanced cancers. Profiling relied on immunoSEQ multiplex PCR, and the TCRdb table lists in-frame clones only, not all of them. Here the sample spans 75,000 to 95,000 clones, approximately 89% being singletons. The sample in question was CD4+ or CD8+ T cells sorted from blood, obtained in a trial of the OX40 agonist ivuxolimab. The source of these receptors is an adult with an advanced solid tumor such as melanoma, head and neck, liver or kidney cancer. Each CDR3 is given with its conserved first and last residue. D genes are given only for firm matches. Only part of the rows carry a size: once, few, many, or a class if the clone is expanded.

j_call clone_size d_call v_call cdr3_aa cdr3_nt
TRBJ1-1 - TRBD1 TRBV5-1 CASRETGWDTEAFF TGCGCCAGCAGAGAGACAGGGTGGGACACTGAAGCTTTCTTT
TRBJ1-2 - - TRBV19 CASSSNNYGYTF TGTGCCAGTAGTAGTAATAACTATGGCTACACCTTC
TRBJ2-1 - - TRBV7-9 CASSSGTSHNEQFF TGTGCCAGCAGCTCGGGGACCAGCCACAATGAGCAGTTCTTC
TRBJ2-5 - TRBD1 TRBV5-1 CASSLLGTAQETQYF TGCGCCAGCAGCTTACTTGGGACAGCACAAGAGACCCAGTACTTC
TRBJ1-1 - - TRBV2 CASSARGMNTEAFF TGTGCCAGCAGTGCCAGGGGAATGAACACTGAAGCTTTCTTT
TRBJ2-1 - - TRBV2 CASSERSPRAREYNEQFF TGTGCCAGCAGTGAAAGGTCACCCCGGGCTCGGGAATACAATGAGCAGTTCTTC
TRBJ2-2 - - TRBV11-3 CASSSDRATTGELFF TGTGCCAGCAGCTCAGACAGAGCAACGACCGGGGAGCTGTTTTTT
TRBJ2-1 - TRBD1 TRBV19 CASSISPGTGVGNEQFF TGTGCCAGTAGTATCTCGCCCGGGACAGGGGTAGGAAATGAGCAGTTCTTC
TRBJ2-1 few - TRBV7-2 CASSFGHGNEQFF TGTGCCAGCAGCTTCGGCCACGGCAATGAGCAGTTCTTC
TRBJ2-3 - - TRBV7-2 CASRRADTQYF TGTGCCAGCAGGCGGGCAGATACGCAGTATTTT
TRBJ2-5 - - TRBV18 CASSPLSSETQYF TGTGCCAGCTCACCGCTGAGTTCGGAGACCCAGTACTTC
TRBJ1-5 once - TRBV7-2 CASSSDSARGFGGNQPQHF TGTGCCAGCAGCTCGGATAGCGCCCGCGGGTTCGGTGGAAATCAGCCCCAGCATTTT
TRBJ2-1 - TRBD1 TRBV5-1 CASSLTGTGGWNEQFF TGCGCCAGCAGCTTAACCGGGACAGGGGGATGGAATGAGCAGTTCTTC
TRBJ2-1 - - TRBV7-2 CASSSYDYNEQFF TGTGCCAGCAGCTCTTATGATTACAATGAGCAGTTCTTC
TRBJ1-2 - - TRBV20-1 CSANGLYGYTF TGCAGTGCTAACGGGCTCTATGGCTACACCTTC
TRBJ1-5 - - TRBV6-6 CASSYQGEGQPQHF TGTGCCAGCAGTTACCAGGGTGAAGGTCAGCCCCAGCATTTT
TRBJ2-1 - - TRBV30 CAWGDWTSYNEQFF TGTGCCTGGGGGGACTGGACCTCCTACAATGAGCAGTTCTTC
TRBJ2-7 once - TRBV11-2 CASSLVNGAYEQYF TGTGCCAGCAGCTTAGTGAACGGAGCCTACGAGCAGTACTTC
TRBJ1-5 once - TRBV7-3 CASSPGTQLDQPQHF TGTGCCAGCAGCCCGGGGACCCAATTGGATCAGCCCCAGCATTTT
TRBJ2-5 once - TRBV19 CASSIRGSVGETQYF TGTGCCAGTAGTATTAGAGGTAGTGTAGGGGAGACCCAGTACTTC
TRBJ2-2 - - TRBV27 CASSRSAGALPGELFF TGTGCCAGCAGTCGTTCGGCGGGGGCACTACCCGGGGAGCTGTTTTTT
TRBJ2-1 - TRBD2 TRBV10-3 CAISGHSGGADEQFF TGTGCCATCAGTGGCCACAGCGGGGGGGCCGATGAGCAGTTCTTC
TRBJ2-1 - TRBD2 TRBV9 CASSVANGGAFEQFF TGTGCCAGCAGCGTAGCTAACGGGGGGGCGTTTGAGCAGTTCTTC
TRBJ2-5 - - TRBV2 CASTRRAQETQYF TGTGCCAGCACTCGTAGGGCCCAAGAGACCCAGTACTTC
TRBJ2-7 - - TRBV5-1 CASSLSNEQYF TGCGCCAGCAGCTTATCCAACGAGCAGTACTTC
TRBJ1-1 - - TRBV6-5 CASSPLDGNTEAFF TGTGCCAGCAGCCCCCTAGACGGGAACACTGAAGCTTTCTTT
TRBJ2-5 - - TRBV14 CASSQGIGTQYF TGTGCCAGCAGCCAAGGAATAGGGACCCAGTACTTC
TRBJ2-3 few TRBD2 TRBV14 CASSQVGFGRADTQYF TGTGCCAGCAGCCAAGTGGGCTTTGGGAGGGCAGATACGCAGTATTTT
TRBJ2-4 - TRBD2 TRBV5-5 CASSFSIAGSKNIQYF TGTGCCAGCAGCTTTAGTATAGCGGGGTCCAAAAACATTCAGTACTTC
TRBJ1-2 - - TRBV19 CASSIRPNQVAYGYTF TGTGCCAGTAGTATAAGACCCAACCAAGTTGCCTATGGCTACACCTTC
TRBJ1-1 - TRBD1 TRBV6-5 CASSTGARGTEAFF TGTGCCAGCAGTACAGGGGCGCGGGGGACTGAAGCTTTCTTT
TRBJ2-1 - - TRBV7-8 CASRTPPLAYNEQFF TGTGCCAGCCGTACTCCGCCGCTAGCATACAATGAGCAGTTCTTC
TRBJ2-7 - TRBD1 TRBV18 CASSPQGAYEQYF TGTGCCAGCTCACCCCAGGGGGCCTACGAGCAGTACTTC
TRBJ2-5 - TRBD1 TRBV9 CASSTRGTGVETQYF TGTGCCAGCAGCACCCGCGGGACAGGGGTTGAGACCCAGTACTTC
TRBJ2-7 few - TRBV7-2 CASSFGGTHSYEQYF TGTGCCAGCAGCTTTGGGGGGACTCATTCCTACGAGCAGTACTTC
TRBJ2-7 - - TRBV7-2 CPKPRRGLHEQYF TGTCCCAAGCCCCGACGGGGGCTACACGAGCAGTACTTC
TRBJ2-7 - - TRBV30 CAWSGSHEQYF TGTGCCTGGAGTGGATCCCACGAGCAGTACTTC
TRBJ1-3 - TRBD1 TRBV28 CASSFRTGGSGNTIYF TGTGCCAGCAGTTTCCGGACAGGGGGCTCTGGAAACACCATATATTTT
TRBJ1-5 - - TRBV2 CASTPHSGGNQPQHF TGTGCCAGCACCCCACATTCAGGGGGCAATCAGCCCCAGCATTTT
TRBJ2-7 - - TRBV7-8 CASSLRGARYEQYF TGTGCCAGCAGCTTAAGGGGGGCACGGTACGAGCAGTACTTC
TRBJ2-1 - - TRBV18 CASSPTGYNEQFF TGTGCCAGCTCACCCACAGGGTACAATGAGCAGTTCTTC
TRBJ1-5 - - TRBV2 CASRDGAGQPQHF TGTGCCAGCAGGGACGGGGCTGGTCAGCCCCAGCATTTT
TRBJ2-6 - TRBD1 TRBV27 CASSLSTGAPSGANVLTF TGTGCCAGCAGTTTATCGACAGGGGCCCCTTCTGGGGCCAACGTCCTGACTTTC
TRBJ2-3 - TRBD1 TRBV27 CASSPYRGRIDTQYF TGTGCCAGCAGTCCTTACAGGGGGCGCATCGATACGCAGTATTTT
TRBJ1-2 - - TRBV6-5 CASSSDHSPLGYGYTF TGTGCCAGCAGTTCCGACCACAGCCCCCTTGGCTATGGCTACACCTTC
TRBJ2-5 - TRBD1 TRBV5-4 CASSPEGTADQETQYF TGTGCCAGCAGCCCTGAAGGGACAGCAGATCAAGAGACCCAGTACTTC
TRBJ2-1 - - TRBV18 CASSLGSQGGNEQFF TGTGCCAGCTCACTCGGTTCACAAGGAGGTAATGAGCAGTTCTTC
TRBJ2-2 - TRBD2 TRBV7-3 CASSLDANSGMTGELFF TGTGCCAGCAGCTTGGACGCAAATAGCGGGATGACCGGGGAGCTGTTTTTT
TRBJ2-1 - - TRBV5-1 CASSRLSGTEQFF TGCGCCAGCAGCCGACTCTCCGGGACTGAGCAGTTCTTC
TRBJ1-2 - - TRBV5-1 CASSLAGRPDGYTF TGCGCCAGCAGCTTGGCGGGAAGGCCAGATGGCTACACCTTC
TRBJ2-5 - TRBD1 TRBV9 CASSPGTGAVETQYF TGTGCCAGCAGCCCAGGGACAGGGGCGGTGGAGACCCAGTACTTC
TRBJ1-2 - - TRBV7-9 CASSLVPGGGYTF TGTGCCAGCAGCTTAGTGCCCGGGGGTGGCTACACCTTC
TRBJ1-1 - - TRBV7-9 CASRPTGPEAFF TGTGCCAGCAGACCAACCGGGCCTGAAGCTTTCTTT
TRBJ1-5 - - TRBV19 CASSIQQGYRNQPQHF TGTGCCAGTAGTATACAACAGGGATACCGCAATCAGCCCCAGCATTTT
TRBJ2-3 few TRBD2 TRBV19 CASSPRGGRGNTDTQYF TGTGCCAGTAGTCCCCGGGGGGGGCGGGGGAACACAGATACGCAGTATTTT
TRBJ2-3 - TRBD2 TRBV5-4 CASSLHLAGGRGDTQYF TGTGCCAGCAGCTTACATCTAGCGGGAGGGCGGGGAGATACGCAGTATTTT
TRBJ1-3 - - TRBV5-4 CASSLGLHAEGNTIYF TGTGCCAGCAGCTTGGGACTGCATGCGGAAGGAAACACCATATATTTT